Presented here are 27 T cell receptor beta chains from one specimen sequenced in a study of T-cell reconstitution after alpha-beta-depleted transplantation in children. Researchers prepared the TCRbeta library using unique molecular identifiers, the study reports. TCRdb ran MiXCR on the PCR reads and lists one entry per CDR3 protein. The sample has about 110,000 distinct CDR3 sequences; 5% to 8% are singletons. This specimen was PBMCs, mostly from graft donor cells, taken 360 days after TCRalphabeta/CD19-depleted stem cell transplant. Receptor source: a male patient under 10 years old who had a stem cell transplant for acute lymphoblastic leukemia, so the T cells may come from the graft donor.

This clonotype was found a few times. The chain is built from TRBV5-6 and TRBJ2-7; maybe TRBD1 (6 bases). Trimming pared 4 bases from V and 5 bases from J, leaving 13 bases between. CDR1 and CDR2 (germline): SGHDT, YYEEEE. The CDR3 is 13 amino acids. The chain's CDR3 is CASSPDSRHEQYF. Written as DNA, the CDR3 is TGTGCCAGCAGCCCGGACAGTCGACACGAGCAGTACTTC.

This clonotype was observed many times. The chain recombines TRBV5-1 with TRBJ2-7; the D gene is possibly TRBD2 (6 bases). Trimming left V 2 bases short and J 1 base short, with 7 bases between. The CDR3 has 13 amino acids. Germline V gives CDR1 SGHRS, CDR2 YFSETQ. Here the CDR3 DNA reads TGCGCCAGCAGCTTTGGGGGGTCCTACGAGCAGTACTTC. Its translation: CASSFGGSYEQYF.

This clonotype was recorded at least ten times. This chain connects TRBV28 to TRBJ2-2, with D uncertain. Germline values: CDR1 MDHEN, CDR2 SYDVKM. V lost 0 bases to trimming and J lost 5 bases, with 4 bases between them. This CDR3 comprises 13 residues. CDR3 amino acids: CASSLWGTGELFF. CDR3 bases: TGTGCCAGCAGTTTATGGGGGACCGGGGAGCTGTTTTTT.

Ten or more counts support this clonotype. V is TRBV9 and J is TRBJ1-1; D is ambiguous. Germline-derived CDR1 and CDR2 are SGDLS and YYNGEE. The CDR3 loop spans 14 amino acids. V gave up 4 bases and J gave up 3 bases, with 13 bases separating them. The CDR3 nucleotides are TGTGCCAGCAGCCAAATCCGAGGGCACACTGAAGCTTTCTTT. Translation gives CASSQIRGHTEAFF.

Many counts were recorded for this clonotype. This chain joins TRBV7-6 and TRBJ2-3, with D maybe TRBD1 (6 bases). CDR1 is SGHVS, CDR2 FNYEAQ, per germline. The V gene lost 0 bases and the J gene lost 4 bases, with 11 bases spanning the gap. The CDR3 is 15 amino acids. The CDR3 sequence is CASSLAGRGADTQYF. In nucleotides, the CDR3 is TGTGCCAGCAGCTTAGCGGGCAGGGGAGCAGATACGCAGTATTTT.

This clonotype was seen repeatedly, ten times or more. The chain uses TRBV6-6 and TRBJ2-5, with D possibly being TRBD1 (5 bases). The ends were cut back, 4 bases at V and 5 bases at J, with 17 bases in the middle. Germline CDR1 reads MNHNY; CDR2 reads SVGAGI (reference sequence). This CDR3 has 15 residues. CDR3 region: CASSSGLLPGETQYF. CDR3 coding DNA: TGTGCCAGCAGTTCAGGGCTCCTCCCCGGGGAGACCCAGTACTTC.

This clonotype occurred many times. The V and J genes are TRBV4-2 and TRBJ1-6, with 8 bases lining up with TRBD1. The CDR3 is 15 amino acids. Germline V lookup: CDR1 LGHNA, CDR2 YNFKEQ. The ends lost 1 base at V and 11 bases at J; junction bases unmatched: 7. The CDR3 reads CASSQARTGRPPLHF. Written as DNA, the CDR3 is TGTGCCAGCAGCCAAGCCCGGACAGGGCGTCCACCCCTCCACTTT.

This clonotype has ten or more counts. The V gene is TRBV28, the J gene TRBJ2-3; possible D gene TRBD1, 7 bases. Germline V lookup: CDR1 MDHEN, CDR2 SYDVKM. Trimming cost V 6 bases and J 2 bases, with 15 bases left between them. The CDR3 is made up of 15 amino acids. The CDR3 here is CASSLGQDYTDTQYF. The CDR3 DNA follows: TGTGCCAGCAGCCTAGGACAGGACTACACAGATACGCAGTATTTT.

This clonotype was found many times. J is TRBJ2-1 and V is TRBV2, with D perhaps matching TRBD2 (5 bases). CDR3 size: 12 residues. Germline-derived CDR1 and CDR2 are SNHLY and FYNNEI. Trimming removed 8 bases from V and 4 bases from J, with 9 bases in between. The CDR3 region has the DNA TGTGCCAGCGAAGCGGAGTACAATGAGCAGTTCTTC. Translated: CASEAEYNEQFF.

This clonotype was seen ten or more times. The genes are TRBV25-1 and TRBJ2-5, with D maybe TRBD1 (5 bases). The CDR3 consists of 16 residues. Trimming cost V 0 bases and J 3 bases, with 14 bases left between them. Germline values: CDR1 MGHDK, CDR2 SYGVNS. For the CDR3, the DNA is TGTGCCAGCAGTGAATACGGCAGGGTGACTGAAGAGACCCAGTACTTC. The encoded protein is CASSEYGRVTEETQYF.

This clonotype has at least ten counts. This chain connects TRBV7-2 to TRBJ2-2; no clear D gene. CDR1 SGHTA and CDR2 FQGNSA come from the germline V gene. Trimming left V 5 bases short and J 5 bases short, with 9 bases between. The CDR3 is 13 amino acids. CDR3 sequence reads: CASSVTRTGELFF. CDR3 DNA: TGTGCCAGCAGCGTGACGAGGACCGGGGAGCTGTTTTTT. Full variable domain (missing parts from reference TRBV7-2 and TRBJ2-2): GAGVSQSPSNKVTEKGKDVELRCDPISGHTALYWYRQSLGQGLEFLIYFQGNSAPDKSGLPSDRFSAERTGGSVSTLTIQRTQQEDSAVYLCASSVTRTGELFFGEGSRLTVL.

This clonotype was counted a few times. The V and J genes are TRBV27 and TRBJ2-3, with 8 bases matching TRBD2. Germline CDR1 reads MNHEY; CDR2 reads SMNVEV (reference sequence). V lost 0 bases and J lost 6; bases outside the gene matches: 8. The CDR3 loop spans 16 amino acids. The CDR3, as DNA: TGTGCCAGCAGTTTATCACGAGCGGGAGTAGCGGATACGCAGTATTTT. Translating gives CASSLSRAGVADTQYF.

Ten or more counts support this clonotype. This chain connects TRBV7-9 to TRBJ2-7, with a possible D match to TRBD1 (5 bases). The length of the CDR3 is 16 residues. V gave up 4 bases and J gave up 6 bases, with 22 bases separating them. Germline V gene sequence: CDR1 SEHNR, CDR2 FQNEAQ (reference sequence). CDR3 DNA sequence: TGTGCCAGCAGCTATAGAGTCGGCAGGGTGGAAGGCGAGCAGTACTTC. Protein product: CASSYRVGRVEGEQYF. Full variable domain (missing parts from reference TRBV7-9 and TRBJ2-7): DTGVSQNPRHKITKRGQNVTFRCDPISEHNRLYWYRQTLGQGPEFLTYFQNEAQLEKSRLLSDRFSAERPKGSFSTLEIQRTEQGDSAMYLCASSYRVGRVEGEQYFGPGTRLTVT.

There are many counts of this clonotype. V gene TRBV7-9 combines with J gene TRBJ2-3, with D unresolved. CDR3 size: 11 residues. The germline gives CDR1 SEHNR, CDR2 FQNEAQ (reference sequence). Trimming pared 1 base from V and 6 bases from J, leaving 2 bases between. The CDR3 loop is CASSLEDTQYF. The CDR3 coding sequence is TGTGCCAGCAGCTTAGAGGATACGCAGTATTTT.

This clonotype was counted ten times or more. The chain combines TRBV6-5 with TRBJ2-5; TRBD2 matches 9 bases. The germline V gene encodes CDR1 MNHEY and CDR2 SVGAGI. The junction had 6 bases not matched to a gene; V was cut back by 0 bases and J by 7 bases. This CDR3 has 15 amino acids. The CDR3 spells CASSYSAGGQGTQYF. The DNA for the CDR3 is TGTGCCAGCAGTTACTCAGCGGGGGGCCAGGGGACCCAGTACTTC.

There are many counts of this clonotype. The CDR3 loop is CASSLGDLLAKNIQYF. CDR3 coding DNA: TGTGCCAGCAGCTTGGGGGACTTACTAGCCAAAAACATTCAGTACTTC. The chain is built from TRBV5-6 and TRBJ2-4, with D maybe TRBD2 (6 bases). The V and J ends lost 0 bases and 0 bases respectively, with 10 bases between them. The CDR3 has 16 amino acids. Germline V lookup: CDR1 SGHDT, CDR2 YYEEEE.

V and J are TRBV7-9 and TRBJ2-6; D possibly corresponds to TRBD2 (6 bases). This CDR3 comprises 15 residues. The germline CDR1 and CDR2 sequences are SEHNR and FQNEAQ (reference sequence). Trimming shortened V by 4 bases and J by 4 bases, and 11 bases separated the two germline ends. For the CDR3, the DNA is TGTGCCAGCAGCTGGGCCCTAGCGGGGGCCAACGTCCTGACTTTC. This codes for CASSWALAGANVLTF.

V gene TRBV19 combines with J gene TRBJ2-2; D is possibly TRBD2 (5 bases). The CDR3 runs to 15 residues. Germline V gene lookup returns CDR1 LNHDA and CDR2 SQIVND (reference sequence). The germline V and J ends were trimmed by 7 bases and 0 bases, with 12 bases remaining between them. The CDR3 region is CASTPGEANTGELFF. The CDR3 coding sequence is TGTGCCAGTACCCCCGGGGAAGCGAACACCGGGGAGCTGTTTTTT.

This clonotype has ten or more counts. V is TRBV9 and J is TRBJ2-5, with TRBD1 as a possible D gene (6 bases). The CDR3 is made up of 14 amino acids. Trimming stripped 4 bases from V and 2 bases from J, with 12 bases between. Germline V gives CDR1 SGDLS, CDR2 YYNGEE. The CDR3 is CASSWGHLQETQYF. The DNA for the CDR3 is TGTGCCAGCAGCTGGGGACACCTTCAAGAGACCCAGTACTTC.

V is TRBV4-2 and J is TRBJ1-2; D gene uncertain. Trimming took 5 bases from V and 6 from J, leaving 7 bases between them. Germline loops: CDR1 LGHNA, CDR2 YNFKEQ. There are 11 residues in the CDR3. The CDR3 DNA sequence: TGTGCCAGCAGCTCGGTAGATGGCTACACCTTC. It is translated as CASSSVDGYTF.

The J gene is TRBJ2-5, the V gene TRBV7-2, with D tentatively TRBD2 (6 bases). Germline V gives CDR1 SGHTA, CDR2 FQGNSA. The CDR3 loop spans 14 amino acids. V lost 8 bases, J lost 0 bases, and 13 bases lay in between. CDR3 in DNA: TGTGCCAGCGGTCACCGGGACTACCAAGAGACCCAGTACTTC. Amino acids: CASGHRDYQETQYF.

This clonotype was counted at least ten times. This chain joins TRBV27 and TRBJ2-7; D gene unclear. Germline CDR1 reads MNHEY; CDR2 reads SMNVEV (reference sequence). The CDR3 runs 13 residues. V dropped 2 bases and J dropped 4 bases, with 9 bases sitting between them. In DNA, the CDR3 is TGTGCCAGCAGTTTAGAGAACGGTTACGAGCAGTACTTC. Translated, it gives CASSLENGYEQYF.

J is TRBJ2-7 and V is TRBV7-9; D may be TRBD1 (7 bases). The germline V gene encodes CDR1 SEHNR and CDR2 FQNEAQ (reference sequence). The CDR3 has 17 residues. The ends were cut back, 3 bases at V and 0 bases at J, with 18 bases in the middle. CDR3 sequence (DNA): TGTGCCAGCAGCTTTCGGACCCCAGGGGGGAGCTCCTACGAGCAGTACTTC. Its protein product is CASSFRTPGGSSYEQYF. Full variable domain (remainder filled in from reference TRBV7-9 and TRBJ2-7): DTGVSQNPRHKITKRGQNVTFRCDPISEHNRLYWYRQTLGQGPEFLTYFQNEAQLEKSRLLSDRFSAERPKGSFSTLEIQRTEQGDSAMYLCASSFRTPGGSSYEQYFGPGTRLTVT.

In this sample, this clonotype turned up a few times. This chain links TRBV7-2 with TRBJ2-7; TRBD1 might be the D (5 bases). Trimming took off 4 bases at V and 7 bases at J, with 8 bases between the two ends. The CDR3 covers 11 residues. Germline values: CDR1 SGHTA, CDR2 FQGNSA. CDR3 nucleotides: TGTGCCAGCAGCTCGTCAGGGGAGCAGTACTTC. As protein: CASSSSGEQYF.

The chain uses TRBV28 and TRBJ2-7; D ambiguous. Trimming stripped 5 bases from V and 0 bases from J, with 11 bases between. The CDR3 is 14 amino acids. Per the germline V gene, CDR1 is MDHEN and CDR2 is SYDVKM. Written as DNA, the CDR3 is TGTGCCAGCAGTCCACAAGAGGCCTCCTACGAGCAGTACTTC. It yields the protein CASSPQEASYEQYF.

This clonotype was seen only a few times. V usage is TRBV9 and J usage is TRBJ1-5; D is ambiguous. This CDR3 region has 15 residues. Germline V gene data show CDR1 as SGDLS and CDR2 as YYNGEE. V was trimmed by 0 bases and J by 2 bases, leaving 9 bases between them. CDR3 loop: CASSVDLGGNQPQHF. The CDR3 region has the DNA TGTGCCAGCAGCGTAGACCTCGGGGGCAATCAGCCCCAGCATTTT.

This clonotype was observed many times. The chain employs TRBV5-1 and TRBJ2-5; D not certain. V lost 1 base, J lost 5 bases, and 12 bases lay in between. Germline V CDR1 and CDR2: SGHRS, YFSETQ. The CDR3 extends over 14 amino acids. CDR3 coding DNA: TGCGCCAGCAGCTTGAACACGGTAGAGGAGACCCAGTACTTC. Protein: CASSLNTVEETQYF.